The sample holds one count of the clone carrying this T cell receptor (beta chain). In the original analysis: Reference gene primer amplification in the assay estimated nucleated cell counts. Here immunoSEQ multiplex PCR was the method, and the copy in TCRdb shows in-frame clones only, minus some. V, J and clone size are those of that table, while D and trimming were read from the DNA. Seen here are roughly 250,000 clones, roughly 91% observed once, and the top ten hold 0.99%. Germline lookup yields CDR1 KGHSH and CDR2 LQKENI. The V and J ends lost 4 bases and 0 bases, in that order; junction bases with no gene match: 8. This CDR3 is built from 19 residues. This entry belongs to a study of blood T cell repertoires in COVID-19.

Sequenced material: peripheral blood. The origin of this receptor is a middle-aged woman who had recovered from COVID-19. The chain recombines TRBV18 with TRBJ2-2, with TRBD2 matching 13 bases. CDR3: CASSHRTSGSFANTGELFF. CDR3 bases: TGTGCCAGCTCACACCGGACTAGCGGGAGCTTTGCGAACACCGGGGAGCTGTTTTTT.